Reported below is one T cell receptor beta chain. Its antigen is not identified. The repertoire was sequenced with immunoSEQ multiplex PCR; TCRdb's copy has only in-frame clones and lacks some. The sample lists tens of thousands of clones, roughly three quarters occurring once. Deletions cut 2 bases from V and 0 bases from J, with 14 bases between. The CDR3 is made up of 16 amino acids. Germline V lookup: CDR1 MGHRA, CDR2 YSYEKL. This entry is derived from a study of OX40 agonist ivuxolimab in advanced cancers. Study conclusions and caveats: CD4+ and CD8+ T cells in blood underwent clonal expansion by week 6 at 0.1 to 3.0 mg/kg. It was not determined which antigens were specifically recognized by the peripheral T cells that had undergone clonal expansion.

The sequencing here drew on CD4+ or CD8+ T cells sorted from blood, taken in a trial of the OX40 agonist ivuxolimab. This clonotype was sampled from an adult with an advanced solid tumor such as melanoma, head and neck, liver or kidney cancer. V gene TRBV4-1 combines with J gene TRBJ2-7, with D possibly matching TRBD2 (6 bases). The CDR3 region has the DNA TGCGCCAGCAGCCAAAGGGTAGCGGCCTACTCCTACGAGCAGTACTTC. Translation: CASSQRVAAYSYEQYF.